This T cell receptor (beta chain) was recovered during a study of regulatory T cells in long-lasting Graves disease. Through Arm-PCR of CDR3 regions and iRepertoire HTBI primers, TCR beta libraries were built. TCRdb processed the multiplex PCR reads anew with MiXCR; each CDR3 protein has one entry. The data hold some 220,000 distinct CDR3 sequences, with approximately 18% observed a single time. Germline V gene lookup returns CDR1 SGHAT and CDR2 FQNNGV. The CDR3 is 11 residues long. Trimming left V 5 bases short and J 6 bases short, with 6 bases between. This clonotype has ten or more counts. Time point here: newly diagnosed GD, antithyroid drugs for less than 3 months. Extracted PBMC RNA gave rise to the TCR library. It was by American Thyroid Association guidelines that Graves' disease was diagnosed. This sample also appeared in a second study, on T cells in Graves' hyperthyroidism and ophthalmopathy. This second report adds: Hyperthyroidism in the patients, aged 18 to 65, was newly diagnosed and under 2 months in duration. It was uncontrolled infection, other autoimmune disease, pregnancy or lactation that excluded patients. For ophthalmopathy, model prediction preceded onset by a median 6.5 months.

The receptor's source is a woman aged 25 to 39 with Graves disease. The sequenced sample was peripheral blood mononuclear cells (PBMCs), obtained at new diagnosis, from a patient treated with antithyroid drugs. The gene calls are TRBV11-2 and TRBJ2-3, with a possible D match to TRBD2 (5 bases). CDR3 in amino acids: CASSTGDTQYF. The CDR3 coding sequence is TGTGCCAGCAGCACGGGGGATACGCAGTATTTT.